This T cell receptor beta chain was observed in a study of T cells in Graves' hyperthyroidism and ophthalmopathy. This CDR3 is 16 amino acids long. The germline gives CDR1 SGHDT, CDR2 YYEEEE. V was clipped by 5 bases and J by 10 bases, with 26 bases between them. This clonotype was seen many times. From 8.5 to 10 ml of fresh peripheral blood, PBMCs were isolated. RNA transcripts gave rise to amplified TCR beta CDR3 regions. TCR CDR3 underwent first-round RT-PCR with the HTBI primer set. Using its own MiXCR run on the multiplex PCR reads, TCRdb lists one record per CDR3 protein. The sample lists under 650,000 distinct CDR3 sequences, around 16% occurring once.

The sequence was collected from a young woman with Graves' hyperthyroidism. Sequencing used blood. This sequence joins TRBV5-6 and TRBJ2-3; the D gene could be TRBD1 or TRBD2 (10 bases each). CDR3 sequence: CASSTPGQGSGRAQYF. DNA of the CDR3: TGTGCCAGCAGTACACCGGGACAGGGGAGCGGGAGGGCGCAGTATTTT.